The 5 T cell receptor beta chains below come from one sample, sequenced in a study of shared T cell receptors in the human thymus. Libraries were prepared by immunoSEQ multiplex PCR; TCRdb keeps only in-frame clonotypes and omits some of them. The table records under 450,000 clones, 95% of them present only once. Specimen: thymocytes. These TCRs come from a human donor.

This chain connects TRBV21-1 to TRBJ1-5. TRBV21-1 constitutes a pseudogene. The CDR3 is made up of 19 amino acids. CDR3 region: CASSSVTIPLHRSNQPQHF. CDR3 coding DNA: TGTGCCAGCAGCAGCGTCACAATCCCCCTCCATCGGAGCAATCAGCCCCAGCATTTT.

CDR3 bases: TGTGCCAGCAGCGGCATGGACAGGACCTACGAGCAGTACTTC. Protein sequence: CASSGMDRTYEQYF. The rearrangement joins TRBV7-8 to TRBJ2-7; 7 bases fit TRBD1. Trimming at V came to 5 bases and at J to 2 bases, leaving 6 bases not matched to a gene. The germline V gene encodes CDR1 SGHVS and CDR2 FQNEAQ. The CDR3 sequence is 14 residues long.

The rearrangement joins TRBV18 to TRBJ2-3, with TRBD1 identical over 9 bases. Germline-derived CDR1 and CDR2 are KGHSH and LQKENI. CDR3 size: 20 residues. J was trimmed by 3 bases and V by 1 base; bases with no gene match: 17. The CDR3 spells CASSPRSMFRDRAGTDTQYF. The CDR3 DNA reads TGTGCCAGCTCACCACGATCCATGTTCCGGGACAGGGCAGGAACAGATACGCAGTATTTT.

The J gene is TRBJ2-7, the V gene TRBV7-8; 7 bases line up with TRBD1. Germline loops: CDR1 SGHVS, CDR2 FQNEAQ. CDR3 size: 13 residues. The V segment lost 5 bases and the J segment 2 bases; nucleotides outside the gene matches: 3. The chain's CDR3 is CASSDTGAYEQYF. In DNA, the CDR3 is TGTGCCAGCAGCGACACAGGGGCCTACGAGCAGTACTTC. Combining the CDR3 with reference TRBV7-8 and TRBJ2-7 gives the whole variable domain GAGVSQSPRYKVAKRGQDVALRCDPISGHVSLFWYQQALGQGPEFLTYFQNEAQLDKSGLPSDRFFAERPEGSVSTLKIQRTQQEDSAVYLCASSDTGAYEQYFGPGTRLTVT.

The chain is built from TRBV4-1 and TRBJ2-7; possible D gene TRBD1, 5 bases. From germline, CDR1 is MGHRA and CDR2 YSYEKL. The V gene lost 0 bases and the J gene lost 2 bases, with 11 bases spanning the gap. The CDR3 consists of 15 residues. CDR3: CASSQDWAGTYEQYF. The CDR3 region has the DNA TGCGCCAGCAGCCAAGATTGGGCAGGGACCTACGAGCAGTACTTC.